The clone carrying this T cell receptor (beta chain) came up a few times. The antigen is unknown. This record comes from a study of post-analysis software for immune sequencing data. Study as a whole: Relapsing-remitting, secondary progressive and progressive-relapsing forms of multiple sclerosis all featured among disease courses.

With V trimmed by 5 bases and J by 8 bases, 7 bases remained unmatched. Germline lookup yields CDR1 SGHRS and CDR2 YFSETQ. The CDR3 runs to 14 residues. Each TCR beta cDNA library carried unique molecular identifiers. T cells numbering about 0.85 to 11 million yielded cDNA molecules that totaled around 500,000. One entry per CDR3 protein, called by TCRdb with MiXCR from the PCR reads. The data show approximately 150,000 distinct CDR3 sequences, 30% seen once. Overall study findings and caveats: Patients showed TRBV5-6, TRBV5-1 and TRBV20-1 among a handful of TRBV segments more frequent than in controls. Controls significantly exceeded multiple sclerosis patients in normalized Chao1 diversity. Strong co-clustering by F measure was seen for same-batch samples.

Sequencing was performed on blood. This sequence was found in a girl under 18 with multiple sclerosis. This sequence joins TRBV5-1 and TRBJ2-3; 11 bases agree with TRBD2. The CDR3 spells CASRSGTSGTTQYF. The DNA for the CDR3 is TGCGCCAGCAGGTCCGGGACTAGCGGTACTACGCAGTATTTT. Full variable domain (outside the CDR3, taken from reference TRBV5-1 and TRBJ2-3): KAGVTQTPRYLIKTRGQQVTLSCSPISGHRSVSWYQQTPGQGLQFLFEYFSETQRNKGNFPGRFSGRQFSNSRSEMNVSTLELGDSALYLCASRSGTSGTTQYFGPGTRLTVL.